This TCR beta chain was recorded in a study of CD8+ T cells in alopecia areata. Study-level results: Whereas mice showed it more clearly, TCR sharing across patients was murkier, possibly because of HLA. Clonality in lesional scalp, especially alopecia totalis/universalis, exceeded that of normal scalp. Scalp data also include sequences from resident alphabeta T cells of normal skin.

The germline V gene has CDR1 MNHEY and CDR2 SMNVEV (reference sequence). Losses at the gene ends were 6 bases for V and 1 base for J; bases not matched to a gene: 7. This CDR3 is built from 16 residues. cDNA reverse transcribed from extracted RNA served as the sequencing template. Clones were read by immunoSEQ multiplex PCR, and TCRdb kept only the in-frame ones, dropping some. The data show approximately 82,000 clones, with roughly 51% seen just once and under 6.5% held by the top ten. About this clone: What it binds is not known.

The V gene is TRBV27, the J gene TRBJ2-5, with 11 bases aligning to TRBD1. The specimen sequenced was NKG2D-high CD8+ T cells sorted from blood. This sequence originates from a human donor with alopecia areata. CDR3 protein: CASRLGTGGTQETQYF. The CDR3 DNA sequence: TGTGCCAGCAGGCTCGGGACAGGGGGGACCCAAGAGACCCAGTACTTC.